A selection of T cell receptor beta chains follows, all from one sample in a study of Siglec-9 on CD8 T cells in melanoma. Measured with immunoSEQ multiplex PCR; TCRdb has only the in-frame clones, and not every one. The table lists over 30,000 clones, more than 65% of them singletons, with over 1.5% in the top ten. Sequenced material: Siglec-9- CD8+ T cells sorted from blood. The source of these receptors is a human donor in good health. Each CDR3 is given with its conserved first and last residue. The D gene is left open where the match is weak. For some rows the clone size is stated as once, few or many, or as a class when expanded; others skip it.

abundance | d_gene | v_gene | len | CDR3aa
NA | NA | TRBV6-5 | 16 | CASSSRETLGADTQYF
NA | NA | TRBV27 | 13 | CASSSGSQETQYF
NA | TRBD1 | TRBV5-1 | 15 | CASSLDRGLWDEQFF
few | TRBD1 | TRBV7-8 | 15 | CASSPNRGEGSPLHF
NA | NA | TRBV18 | 15 | CASSPLAYSYNEQFF
NA | NA | TRBV9 | 15 | CASSVGQVLPYEQYF
NA | NA | TRBV5-4 | 12 | CASSLNSYEQYF
few | NA | TRBV7-9 | 12 | CASICKGQPQHF
once | TRBD1 | TRBV4-1 | 16 | CASSQEDRASSYEQYF
NA | TRBD1 | TRBV27 | 13 | CASSRDRNTEAFF
NA | NA | TRBV19 | 14 | CASSISSGTYEQYF
NA | NA | TRBV28 | 14 | CASSKDRTSQPQHF
NA | NA | TRBV6-1 | 13 | CASSEGHIYEQYF
NA | NA | TRBV6-1 | 12 | CASSPWNQPRHF
NA | TRBD2 | TRBV19 | 17 | CASSLGLAGGFAGELFF
NA | NA | TRBV27 | 15 | CASRGRDSARDAQYF
once | TRBD2 | TRBV2 | 16 | CASRETSGALLETQYF
NA | NA | TRBV4-1 | 13 | CASSQSRNTEAFF
NA | TRBD2 | TRBV5-6 | 14 | CASTGGAQNLEQYF
few | NA | TRBV7-8 | 15 | CASSGPGVGNQPQHF
NA | NA | TRBV7-8 | 14 | CASRNEVRDYEQYF
NA | TRBD1 | TRBV4-1 | 21 | CASSQGVGPGQGLSGANVLTF
NA | TRBD2 | TRBV6-1 | 17 | CASSEAALAGNYNEQFF
NA | TRBD2 | TRBV7-8 | 15 | CASRWTSGSTDTQYF
NA | NA | TRBV4-1 | 15 | CASSQTGPSGNTIYF
NA | TRBD2 | TRBV27 | 13 | CASSPGGDLEQYF